The rows below give T cell receptor beta chains drawn from one sample of a study of blood T cell repertoires in COVID-19. TCRdb's table, derived via immunoSEQ multiplex PCR, lists solely in-frame clones and lacks some. The sample records 95,000 to 150,000 clones, 80% being singletons. The specimen sequenced was peripheral blood. All receptors come from a man in his sixties with active or convalescent COVID-19. Both conserved end residues are part of each CDR3. The D gene is left open where the match is weak. A row's size may be missing; if present it is once, few, many or a size class.

d_gene: NA; v_gene: TRBV7-9; j_gene: TRBJ1-2; abundance: NA; CDR3aa: CASSPFGGAYGYTF; CDR3nt: TGTGCCAGCAGCCCATTCGGGGGGGCCTATGGCTACACCTTC
d_gene: NA; v_gene: TRBV11-2; j_gene: TRBJ2-7; abundance: NA; CDR3aa: CASRKDGTYEQYF; CDR3nt: TGTGCCAGCAGGAAGGACGGGACCTACGAGCAGTACTTC
d_gene: TRBD2; v_gene: TRBV7-7; j_gene: TRBJ2-1; abundance: NA; CDR3aa: CASSRRLAELNEQFF; CDR3nt: TGTGCCAGCAGCAGGCGCCTAGCGGAACTGAATGAGCAGTTCTTC
d_gene: TRBD2; v_gene: TRBV11-3; j_gene: TRBJ2-1; abundance: NA; CDR3aa: CASSLAGRAGEQFF; CDR3nt: TGTGCCAGCAGCTTAGCCGGGAGGGCCGGCGAGCAGTTCTTC
d_gene: NA; v_gene: TRBV10-3; j_gene: TRBJ2-7; abundance: NA; CDR3aa: CAIRDPGSEYEQYF; CDR3nt: TGTGCCATCAGAGATCCCGGGAGTGAGTACGAGCAGTACTTC
d_gene: NA; v_gene: TRBV29-1; j_gene: TRBJ2-7; abundance: few; CDR3aa: CSVEGDNSYEQYF; CDR3nt: TGCAGCGTTGAAGGGGACAACTCCTACGAGCAGTACTTC
d_gene: NA; v_gene: TRBV15; j_gene: TRBJ1-1; abundance: NA; CDR3aa: CATSRDRANTEAFF; CDR3nt: TGTGCCACCAGCAGAGATCGAGCCAACACTGAAGCTTTCTTT
d_gene: TRBD1; v_gene: TRBV2; j_gene: TRBJ1-1; abundance: NA; CDR3aa: CASSDIRQGALEAFF; CDR3nt: TGTGCCAGCAGTGACATCCGACAGGGGGCCCTTGAAGCTTTCTTT
d_gene: NA; v_gene: TRBV18; j_gene: TRBJ2-5; abundance: NA; CDR3aa: CASSPDRKETQYF; CDR3nt: TGTGCCAGCTCACCGGACAGAAAAGAGACCCAGTACTTC
d_gene: NA; v_gene: TRBV11-3; j_gene: TRBJ1-1; abundance: NA; CDR3aa: CASSAQGLNTEAFF; CDR3nt: TGTGCCAGCAGCGCACAGGGTCTCAACACTGAAGCTTTCTTT
d_gene: NA; v_gene: TRBV6-2/TRBV6-3; j_gene: TRBJ2-1; abundance: few; CDR3aa: CASSPSEAYNEQFF; CDR3nt: TGTGCCAGCAGCCCTAGTGAGGCCTACAATGAGCAGTTCTTC
d_gene: NA; v_gene: TRBV4-3; j_gene: TRBJ1-2; abundance: NA; CDR3aa: CASSQGAGGYTF; CDR3nt: TGCGCCAGCAGCCAGGGGGCTGGTGGCTACACCTTC
d_gene: NA; v_gene: TRBV9; j_gene: TRBJ2-3; abundance: NA; CDR3aa: CASSVREGVVPDTQYF; CDR3nt: TGTGCCAGCAGCGTTCGAGAGGGAGTTGTGCCAGATACGCAGTATTTT
d_gene: TRBD1; v_gene: TRBV11-2; j_gene: TRBJ1-2; abundance: NA; CDR3aa: CASSLLGRGNYGYTF; CDR3nt: TGTGCCAGCAGCTTACTGGGCAGGGGGAACTATGGCTACACCTTC
d_gene: NA; v_gene: TRBV15; j_gene: TRBJ2-3; abundance: NA; CDR3aa: CATSIRAEASTDTQYF; CDR3nt: TGTGCCACCAGCATCCGAGCGGAGGCTAGCACAGATACGCAGTATTTT
d_gene: NA; v_gene: TRBV9; j_gene: TRBJ2-1; abundance: NA; CDR3aa: CASSVEVAASSYNEQFF; CDR3nt: TGTGCCAGCAGCGTAGAAGTAGCGGCGAGCTCCTACAATGAGCAGTTCTTC
d_gene: NA; v_gene: TRBV2; j_gene: TRBJ2-3; abundance: NA; CDR3aa: CASESVSGVDTQYF; CDR3nt: TGTGCCAGCGAGAGCGTCTCGGGGGTAGATACGCAGTATTTT
d_gene: NA; v_gene: TRBV7-9; j_gene: TRBJ2-3; abundance: NA; CDR3aa: CASSFRLGNTQYF; CDR3nt: TGTGCCAGCAGCTTCCGACTTGGAAATACGCAGTATTTT
d_gene: TRBD1; v_gene: TRBV10-3; j_gene: TRBJ2-5; abundance: NA; CDR3aa: CAISDRDQETQYF; CDR3nt: TGTGCCATCAGCGACAGGGATCAAGAGACCCAGTACTTC
d_gene: NA; v_gene: TRBV7-2; j_gene: TRBJ2-1; abundance: NA; CDR3aa: CASTERGTRSYNEQFF; CDR3nt: TGTGCCAGCACCGAGAGGGGGACCCGCTCCTACAATGAGCAGTTCTTC
d_gene: TRBD1; v_gene: TRBV5-1; j_gene: TRBJ2-5; abundance: NA; CDR3aa: CASSLGSTGTGETQYF; CDR3nt: TGCGCCAGCAGCTTGGGATCGACAGGGACCGGGGAGACCCAGTACTTC
d_gene: TRBD1; v_gene: TRBV27; j_gene: TRBJ1-1; abundance: once; CDR3aa: CASSRQGVNTEAFF; CDR3nt: TGTGCCAGCAGCCGACAGGGGGTGAACACTGAAGCTTTCTTT
d_gene: TRBD2; v_gene: TRBV2; j_gene: TRBJ2-7; abundance: NA; CDR3aa: CASRPGLQFYEQYF; CDR3nt: TGTGCCAGCAGGCCGGGACTACAGTTCTACGAGCAGTACTTC
d_gene: TRBD1; v_gene: TRBV5-8; j_gene: TRBJ2-3; abundance: NA; CDR3aa: CASSLVGQGADTQYF; CDR3nt: TGTGCCAGCAGCTTAGTTGGACAGGGGGCAGATACGCAGTATTTT
d_gene: NA; v_gene: TRBV13; j_gene: TRBJ1-5; abundance: few; CDR3aa: CASSLQGSNQPQHF; CDR3nt: TGTGCCAGCAGTCTCCAGGGAAGCAATCAGCCCCAGCATTTT
d_gene: TRBD2; v_gene: TRBV18; j_gene: TRBJ2-2; abundance: NA; CDR3aa: CASSPPGRGNTGELFF; CDR3nt: TGTGCCAGCTCACCACCGGGGAGGGGGAACACCGGGGAGCTGTTTTTT
d_gene: TRBD1; v_gene: TRBV7-2; j_gene: TRBJ2-5; abundance: NA; CDR3aa: CASSPGGASETQYF; CDR3nt: TGTGCCAGCAGCCCAGGGGGCGCATCCGAGACCCAGTACTTC
d_gene: NA; v_gene: TRBV7-9; j_gene: TRBJ2-3; abundance: NA; CDR3aa: CASSEGGSTDTQYF; CDR3nt: TGTGCCAGCTCTGAGGGCGGGAGCACAGATACGCAGTATTTT
d_gene: TRBD1; v_gene: TRBV7-9; j_gene: TRBJ2-3; abundance: NA; CDR3aa: CASSQGNRGPLDTQYF; CDR3nt: TGTGCCAGCAGCCAAGGGAACAGGGGACCACTGGATACGCAGTATTTT
d_gene: NA; v_gene: TRBV6-5; j_gene: TRBJ2-3; abundance: NA; CDR3aa: CASGTTSTDTQYF; CDR3nt: TGTGCCAGCGGGACAACTAGCACAGATACGCAGTATTTT
d_gene: TRBD2; v_gene: TRBV19; j_gene: TRBJ2-1; abundance: NA; CDR3aa: CASSIPSGLNEQFF; CDR3nt: TGTGCCAGTAGTATTCCTAGCGGACTCAATGAGCAGTTCTTC
d_gene: NA; v_gene: TRBV29-1; j_gene: TRBJ1-1; abundance: many; CDR3aa: CSTTRELNTEAFF; CDR3nt: TGCAGCACCACCCGAGAATTGAACACTGAAGCTTTCTTT
d_gene: NA; v_gene: TRBV28; j_gene: TRBJ2-3; abundance: NA; CDR3aa: CASSENADTQYF; CDR3nt: TGTGCCAGCAGTGAGAATGCAGATACGCAGTATTTT
d_gene: TRBD2; v_gene: TRBV9; j_gene: TRBJ2-1; abundance: NA; CDR3aa: CASSVVAGAYNEQFF; CDR3nt: TGTGCCAGCAGCGTAGTAGCGGGGGCCTACAATGAGCAGTTCTTC
d_gene: TRBD2; v_gene: TRBV5-1; j_gene: TRBJ2-7; abundance: NA; CDR3aa: CASSLKTSGGDEQYF; CDR3nt: TGCGCCAGCAGCCTGAAGACTAGCGGGGGGGACGAGCAGTACTTC
d_gene: TRBD2; v_gene: TRBV6-6; j_gene: TRBJ2-1; abundance: NA; CDR3aa: CASSGLAGRVNEQFF; CDR3nt: TGTGCCAGCAGTGGACTAGCGGGGAGGGTCAATGAGCAGTTCTTC
d_gene: NA; v_gene: TRBV7-2; j_gene: TRBJ2-7; abundance: NA; CDR3aa: CASSLGLTSSYEQYF; CDR3nt: TGTGCCAGCAGCTTAGGCTTGACTAGTTCCTACGAGCAGTACTTC
d_gene: NA; v_gene: TRBV6-1; j_gene: TRBJ1-2; abundance: NA; CDR3aa: CASSEANRAGGYTF; CDR3nt: TGTGCCAGCAGTGAAGCGAACAGGGCTGGGGGCTACACCTTC
d_gene: TRBD2; v_gene: TRBV27; j_gene: TRBJ2-3; abundance: many; CDR3aa: CASTPRGTDTQYF; CDR3nt: TGTGCCAGCACCCCGCGGGGGACAGATACGCAGTATTTT
d_gene: NA; v_gene: TRBV19; j_gene: TRBJ1-1; abundance: NA; CDR3aa: CASRGQPYTEAFF; CDR3nt: TGTGCCAGTAGGGGGCAGCCTTACACTGAAGCTTTCTTT
d_gene: NA; v_gene: TRBV7-6; j_gene: TRBJ1-5; abundance: NA; CDR3aa: CASSLAEGRTIQPQHF; CDR3nt: TGTGCCAGCAGCTTAGCGGAGGGCCGCACAATTCAGCCCCAGCATTTT
d_gene: NA; v_gene: TRBV6-2/TRBV6-3; j_gene: TRBJ1-1; abundance: NA; CDR3aa: CASSPTRTDAFF; CDR3nt: TGTGCCAGCAGCCCAACCCGGACAGACGCTTTCTTT
d_gene: NA; v_gene: TRBV3-1/TRBV3-2; j_gene: TRBJ1-1; abundance: once; CDR3aa: CASSQTGEAFF; CDR3nt: TGTGCCAGCAGCCAAACCGGTGAAGCTTTCTTT
d_gene: NA; v_gene: TRBV28; j_gene: TRBJ2-7; abundance: NA; CDR3aa: CASSPWRGRYEQYF; CDR3nt: TGTGCCAGCAGCCCCTGGAGGGGGCGGTACGAGCAGTACTTC
d_gene: TRBD1; v_gene: TRBV4-1; j_gene: TRBJ2-2; abundance: NA; CDR3aa: CASSRSAGTGDSTGELFF; CDR3nt: TGCGCCAGCAGCCGAAGCGCCGGGACAGGGGATTCCACCGGGGAGCTGTTTTTT
d_gene: TRBD1; v_gene: TRBV20-1; j_gene: TRBJ2-2; abundance: NA; CDR3aa: CSASRVTGDTGELFF; CDR3nt: TGCAGTGCTAGTCGAGTGACAGGGGACACCGGGGAGCTGTTTTTT
d_gene: TRBD2; v_gene: TRBV2; j_gene: TRBJ2-1; abundance: NA; CDR3aa: CASSEADGGGTSAFNEQFF; CDR3nt: TGTGCCAGCAGTGAAGCAGATGGGGGGGGGACTAGCGCATTCAATGAGCAGTTCTTC
d_gene: NA; v_gene: TRBV7-8; j_gene: TRBJ1-1; abundance: NA; CDR3aa: CASSPTGQRGTEAFF; CDR3nt: TGTGCCAGCAGCCCAACCGGACAAAGGGGGACTGAAGCTTTCTTT
d_gene: NA; v_gene: TRBV5-1; j_gene: TRBJ1-3; abundance: NA; CDR3aa: CASSSGEGSGNTIYF; CDR3nt: TGCGCCAGCAGCTCCGGGGAGGGCTCTGGAAACACCATATATTTT
d_gene: NA; v_gene: TRBV3-1/TRBV3-2; j_gene: TRBJ2-1; abundance: NA; CDR3aa: CASSQGRDPFGLEQFF; CDR3nt: TGTGCCAGCAGCCAAGGGAGGGACCCCTTTGGATTAGAGCAGTTCTTC
d_gene: TRBD2; v_gene: TRBV11-2; j_gene: TRBJ2-1; abundance: NA; CDR3aa: CASSLGVGTSGRNEQFF; CDR3nt: TGTGCCAGCAGCTTAGGCGTAGGGACTAGCGGGAGAAATGAGCAGTTCTTC